Below, one T cell receptor beta chain is given with its context. These data belong to a study of blood T cell repertoires in COVID-19. Study as a whole: In each case, the material was cDNA or gDNA derived from T cells, B-cell-depleted T cells, or PBMCs.

The V gene's germline CDR1 is MNHEY and CDR2 SVGEGT. This CDR3 spans 17 amino acids. V dropped 6 bases and J dropped 0; count of bases not matched to a gene: 4. Authors' processing steps: Estimation of nucleated cell counts was performed using reference gene primer amplification. Using immunoSEQ multiplex PCR, the repertoire was profiled, and TCRdb retains in-frame clones only, with some absent. For V, J and clone size, that table is used; D and trimming come from the DNA. The profile shows approximately 150,000 clones, roughly nine tenths of them singletons. Sequenced sample: PBMCs or T cells enriched from blood (not recorded which). This TCR came from a human donor with acute COVID-19. The donor label of this sample is uncertain. The chain uses TRBV6-2 or TRBV6-3 and TRBJ2-1; 14 bases are a match to TRBD2. As DNA, the CDR3 is TGTGCCAGCAGCCGACTAGCGGGGGGGAGCTCCTACAATGAGCAGTTCTTC. Encoded protein: CASSRLAGGSSYNEQFF.